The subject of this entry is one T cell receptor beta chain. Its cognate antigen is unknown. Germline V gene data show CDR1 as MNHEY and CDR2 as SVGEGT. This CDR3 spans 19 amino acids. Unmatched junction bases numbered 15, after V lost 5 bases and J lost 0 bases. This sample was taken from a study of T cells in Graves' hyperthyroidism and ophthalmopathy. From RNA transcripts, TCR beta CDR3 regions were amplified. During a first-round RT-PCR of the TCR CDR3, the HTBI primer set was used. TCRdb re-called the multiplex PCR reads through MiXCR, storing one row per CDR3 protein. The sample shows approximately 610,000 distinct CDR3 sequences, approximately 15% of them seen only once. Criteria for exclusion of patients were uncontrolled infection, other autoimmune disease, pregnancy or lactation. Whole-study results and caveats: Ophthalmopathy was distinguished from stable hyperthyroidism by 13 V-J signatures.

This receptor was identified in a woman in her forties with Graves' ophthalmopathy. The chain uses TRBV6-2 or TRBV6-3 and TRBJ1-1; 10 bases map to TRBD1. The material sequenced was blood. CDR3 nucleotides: TGTGCCAGCAGTCCCGACAGGGGGACAGGGGCCGGAATGAACACTGAAGCTTTCTTT. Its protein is CASSPDRGTGAGMNTEAFF.